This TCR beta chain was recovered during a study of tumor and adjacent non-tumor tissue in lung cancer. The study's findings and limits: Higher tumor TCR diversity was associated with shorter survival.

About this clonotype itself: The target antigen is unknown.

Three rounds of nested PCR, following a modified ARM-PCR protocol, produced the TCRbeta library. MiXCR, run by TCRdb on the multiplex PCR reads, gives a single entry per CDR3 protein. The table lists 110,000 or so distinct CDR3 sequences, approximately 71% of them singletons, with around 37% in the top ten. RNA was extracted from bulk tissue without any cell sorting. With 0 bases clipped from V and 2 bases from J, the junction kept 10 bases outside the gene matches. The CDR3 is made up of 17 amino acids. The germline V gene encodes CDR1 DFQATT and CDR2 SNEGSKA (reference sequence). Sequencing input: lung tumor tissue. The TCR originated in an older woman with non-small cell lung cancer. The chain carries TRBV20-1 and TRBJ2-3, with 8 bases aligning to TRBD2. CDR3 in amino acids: CSARDLLAGASTDTQYF. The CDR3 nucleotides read TGCAGTGCTAGAGATCTGCTAGCGGGTGCTTCCACAGATACGCAGTATTTT.